This T cell receptor beta chain was documented in a study of cytomegalovirus exposure and HLA in healthy donors. Study overall: Within an early data release were around 80 million unique TCRs drawn from HLA-typed donors. The Caucasian-associated ancestry cluster contained about 80% of the 398 genotyped donors.

Primers included in the PCR were 60 Vbeta and 13 Jbeta primers. Repertoires were generated with immunoSEQ multiplex PCR, while TCRdb's copy carries only in-frame clones and drops some. There are over 150,000 clones in the sample; 75% to 85% occur only once, and 0.65% lies in the top ten. This clone was seen only a few times. The V end lost 4 bases, the J end lost 8 bases, and 14 bases lay between the germline ends. The CDR3 is 13 residues long. Germline CDR1 is SGHVS and CDR2 is FQNEAQ. Sequenced material: PBMCs. The rearrangement joins TRBV7-8 to TRBJ1-2, with D unresolved. The TCR sequence derives from a boy between 5 and 17 years old in good health and CMV-seronegative. CDR3 sequence (DNA): TGTGCCAGCAGCTCCCAATTGAGGGAAGGCTACACCTTC. Its protein product is CASSSQLREGYTF.